This T cell receptor (beta chain) was identified during a study of cytomegalovirus exposure and HLA in healthy donors. This PCR relied on a set of 60 Vbeta primers and 13 Jbeta primers. Produced via immunoSEQ multiplex PCR; TCRdb's table is partial and in-frame only. The sample yields around 99,000 clones, about 72% seen once. CDR1 and CDR2 from the germline V gene are LNHDA and SQIVND (reference sequence). V lost 5 bases to trimming and J lost 6 bases, with 16 bases between them. The CDR3 is 15 residues long. Study results and caveats: Some segments of the V type, notably TRBV6-2 and TRBV6-3, were excluded as indistinguishable. Per published accounts, TCR beta sequences correctly predicted the HLA-A and HLA-B alleles of most subjects. Under 20,000 TCR beta sequences were associated with HLA alleles at 0.05 false discovery rate in a later analysis.

Notes on this clone: The antigen remains undetermined.

This chain links TRBV19 with TRBJ2-2, with no clear D. Sample: PBMCs. The TCR originated in a man between 18 and 35 years old in good health and CMV-seronegative. This chain's CDR3 is CASSPRVDISGELFF. CDR3 coding DNA: TGTGCCAGTAGTCCGCGCGTCGACATCTCCGGGGAGCTGTTTTTT.